These T cell receptor beta chains were read from a single sample in a study of T cells in Graves' hyperthyroidism and ophthalmopathy. MiXCR, run by TCRdb on the multiplex PCR reads, gives a single entry per CDR3 protein. The table records a few hundred thousand distinct CDR3 sequences, 15% to 19% of them present only once. Specimen: blood. All receptors come from a woman between 25 and 40 years old with Graves' hyperthyroidism. Each CDR3 is given with its conserved first and last residue. Each record gives: J gene, D gene, V gene, clone size, CDR3 DNA, CDR3 protein. D genes are given only for firm matches. Expanded clones get a size class; other rows say once, few or many, or leave the size out.

TRBJ1-1,NA,TRBV12-3/TRBV12-4,many,TGTGCCAGCAGTTATCGGACCACCTGGGGCACTGAAGCTTTCTTT,CASSYRTTWGTEAFF
TRBJ2-3,TRBD2,TRBV13,many,TGTGCCAGCAGCTTATCGATAGCGGGAAGCACAGATACGCAGTATTTT,CASSLSIAGSTDTQYF
TRBJ2-7,NA,TRBV24-1,NA,TGTGCCACCAGTGATTACGGGTACGAGCAGTACTTC,CATSDYGYEQYF
TRBJ1-4,NA,TRBV12-3/TRBV12-4,NA,TGTGCCAGCAGTTTGACAGATAATGAAAAACTGTTTTTT,CASSLTDNEKLFF
TRBJ1-2,TRBD1,TRBV7-6,NA,TGTGCCAGCAGCCAAGGACAGGGGGCTATCTATGGCTACACCTTC,CASSQGQGAIYGYTF
TRBJ2-3,NA,TRBV11-2,many,TGTGCCAGCAGCTTAGATAGGGGAGATACGCAGTATTTT,CASSLDRGDTQYF
TRBJ2-1,NA,TRBV19,NA,TGTGCCAGTAGTATAGGGCAGGGGGGGTCAAACTACAATGAGCAGTTCTTC,CASSIGQGGSNYNEQFF
TRBJ2-1,TRBD1,TRBV27,many,TGTGCCAGCAGTTTACCTTCGGGACAGAGCCATTACAATGAGCAGTTCTTC,CASSLPSGQSHYNEQFF
TRBJ2-3,NA,TRBV18,many,TGTGCCAGCTCACCACCAGGGGCCATGGATACGCAGTATTTT,CASSPPGAMDTQYF
TRBJ2-1,TRBD2,TRBV7-3,many,TGTGCCAGCAGTCCGGGACTAGCGACTTACAATGAGCAGTTCTTC,CASSPGLATYNEQFF
TRBJ2-1,NA,TRBV6-1,NA,TGTGCCAGCATTCGACTGGGGTCCTACAATGAGCAGTTCTTC,CASIRLGSYNEQFF
TRBJ2-1,NA,TRBV6-1,many,TGTGCCAGCAATCGAAAGGGGGAGGGCCGAGGGAATGAGCAGTTCTTC,CASNRKGEGRGNEQFF
TRBJ2-1,TRBD2,TRBV29-1,many,TGCAGCGTTGTCCCTAGCGGGATAGATGAGCAGTTCTTC,CSVVPSGIDEQFF
TRBJ2-2,TRBD2,TRBV2,NA,TGTGCCAGCAGCGGGACTAGCGGGATTACCGGGGAGCTGTTTTTT,CASSGTSGITGELFF
TRBJ2-5,NA,TRBV18,many,TGTGCCAGCTCACCTCAGGAGGAGGCCCAGTACTTC,CASSPQEEAQYF
TRBJ2-7,TRBD2,TRBV5-1,many,TGCGCCAGCAGCTCCTTAGCGGGACTAGGGTCCTACGAGCAGTACTTC,CASSSLAGLGSYEQYF
TRBJ1-1,NA,TRBV6-1,many,TGTGCCAGCAGTGCGGGACAAAACACTGAAGCTTTCTTT,CASSAGQNTEAFF
TRBJ1-3,NA,TRBV6-9,NA,TGTGCCAGCAGTTATCGGGGGTCGCCTGGAAACACCATATATTTT,CASSYRGSPGNTIYF
TRBJ2-3,TRBD2,TRBV7-2,many,TGTGCCAGCAGCTCCGAAAGACTAGCGGGAGGTACAGATACGCAGTATTTT,CASSSERLAGGTDTQYF
TRBJ2-7,NA,TRBV18,many,TGTGCCAGCTCACCACAGGATTACGAGCAGTACTTC,CASSPQDYEQYF
TRBJ2-3,NA,TRBV27,many,TGTGCCAGCAGTTTATCACCGTCGGTAGATACGCAGTATTTT,CASSLSPSVDTQYF
TRBJ2-3,TRBD2,TRBV7-3,NA,TGTGCCAGCAGCTTATTTCGGGGGGGGGCGCATCAAGATACGCAGTATTTT,CASSLFRGGAHQDTQYF
TRBJ2-7,TRBD2,TRBV3-1,few,TGTGCCAGCAGCCAAATAGCGCCTAGCGGAGTCCTACGAGGGCAGTACTTC,CASSQIAPSGVLRGQYF
TRBJ2-7,NA,TRBV30,many,TGTGCCTGGAAGGACACGGACGCCTACGAGCAGTACTTC,CAWKDTDAYEQYF
TRBJ2-7,TRBD2,TRBV28,few,TGTGCCAGCAGTTTATCGGGGGAGGGGTTGAACAATGAGCAGTACTTC,CASSLSGEGLNNEQYF
TRBJ2-7,TRBD1,TRBV5-1,many,TGCGCCAGCAGCTTGGCCGGGACAGGCCTTCTCGAGCAGTACTTC,CASSLAGTGLLEQYF
TRBJ2-5,NA,TRBV18,many,TGTGCCAGCTCCCAGTCGGACACACAAGAGACCCAGTACTTC,CASSQSDTQETQYF
TRBJ1-2,TRBD1,TRBV7-8,many,TGTGCCAGCAGCTTAGCACTCGGGACAGACGGCTACACCTTC,CASSLALGTDGYTF
TRBJ2-5,TRBD1,TRBV5-5,NA,TGTGCCAGCAGCTTGGCCGACAGGGGGTCGGAGACCCAGTACTTC,CASSLADRGSETQYF
TRBJ2-2,TRBD1,TRBV6-5,few,TGTGCCAGCAGTTACTCACAGGGGGCGGGAGCAAACACCGGGGAGCTGTTTTTT,CASSYSQGAGANTGELFF
TRBJ1-5,NA,TRBV20-1,NA,TGCAGTGCTACGGGGAATAGCAATCAGCCCCAGCATTTT,CSATGNSNQPQHF
TRBJ1-4,NA,TRBV5-5,NA,TGTGCCAGCAGTTTAGGGGGGGGGACTGAAAAACTGTTTTTT,CASSLGGGTEKLFF
TRBJ1-2,NA,TRBV29-1,many,TGCAGCGTTGGATTCCAGCGGAACTATGGCTACACCTTC,CSVGFQRNYGYTF
TRBJ1-1,NA,TRBV29-1,few,TGCAGCGTTGGGGGGACTTGGGAGACTGAAGCTTTCTTT,CSVGGTWETEAFF
TRBJ1-2,NA,TRBV27,NA,TGTGCCAGCAGTTTATCAAGATCGGATGGCTACACCTTC,CASSLSRSDGYTF
TRBJ2-3,TRBD2,TRBV4-3,NA,TGCGCCAGCAGCCAAGATCTGTTCCGCCCTAGCGGAGGCACAGATACGCAGTATTTT,CASSQDLFRPSGGTDTQYF
TRBJ1-1,NA,TRBV7-3,NA,TGTGCCAGCAGCTTCGACAGGAACACTGAAGCTTACTTT,CASSFDRNTEAYF
TRBJ2-1,TRBD2,TRBV7-2,many,TGTGCCAGCAGCTCGACCTTCCTAGCGGGAGTCTACAATGAGCAGTTCTTC,CASSSTFLAGVYNEQFF